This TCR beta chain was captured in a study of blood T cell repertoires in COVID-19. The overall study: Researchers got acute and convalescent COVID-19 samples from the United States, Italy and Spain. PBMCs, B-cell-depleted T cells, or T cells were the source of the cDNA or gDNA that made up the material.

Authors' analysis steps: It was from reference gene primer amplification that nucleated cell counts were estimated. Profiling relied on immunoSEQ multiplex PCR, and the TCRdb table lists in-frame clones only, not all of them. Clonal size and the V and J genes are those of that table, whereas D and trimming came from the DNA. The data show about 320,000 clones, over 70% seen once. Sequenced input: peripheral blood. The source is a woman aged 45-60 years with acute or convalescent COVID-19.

The CDR3 spells CASRLGLAGGVGTGELFF. As DNA, the CDR3 is TGTGCCAGCAGACTGGGACTAGCGGGGGGTGTGGGCACCGGGGAGCTGTTTTTT. The genes are TRBV7-2 and TRBJ2-2; TRBD2 aligns across 15 bases. The CDR3 is 18 amino acids. V lost 6 bases, J lost 4 bases, and 9 bases stayed unmatched. The germline V gene has CDR1 SGHTA and CDR2 FQGNSA.